What follows describes a single T cell receptor (beta chain). The antigen this receptor binds is unknown. Per-nucleotide qualities are absent, and no much larger clonotype sits a single base away. This specimen belongs to a study of post-analysis software for immune sequencing data (dated by TCRdb to about 2015). Regarding the study in general: Disease courses on record covered relapsing-remitting, secondary progressive and progressive-relapsing multiple sclerosis, though some patients had no subtype annotation. Patient repertoires were compared against roughly 12 previously published healthy control repertoires from donors aged 6 to 25 years. A subset of samples was prepared in parallel using single-end sample barcoding, then pooled and co-amplified after Illumina adapter ligation. Paper-wide results and their limitations: Significantly higher frequencies in patients than in controls were found for roughly 5 TRBV segments, including TRBV5-6, TRBV5-1 and TRBV20-1. Direct clustering with F measure showed strong co-clustering of samples prepared in the same batch, prompting a batch-effect correction. The multiple sclerosis patient group was slightly younger than the control group. Multiple sclerosis patients had significantly lower normalized Chao1 diversity than controls, a result that suggests substantial peripheral T-cell clonal expansion.

TCR beta repertoires were profiled from peripheral blood of roughly 13 young patients with multiple sclerosis to demonstrate the VDJtools post-analysis software. Multiple sclerosis patients were children and adolescents aged about 6 to 15 years. In the germline V gene, CDR1 corresponds to SGHRS and CDR2 to YFSETQ. There are 16 amino acids in the CDR3, from cysteine to phenylalanine inclusive. Only the CDR3 DNA stays, 48 bases, in frame from base 1. The library was obtained by PCR. Reads for this sample came from an Illumina HiSeq 2500. To reduce PCR and sequencing biases, unique molecular identifiers were built into the TCR beta cDNA libraries. Every 1 to 10 million input T cells yielded approximately 500,000 cDNA molecules, meaning each molecule approximated one T cell. The same protocol used for the earlier healthy control dataset was applied to prepare and sequence the patient libraries. Within a given batch, samples were prepared together, multiplexed and sequenced on the same HiSeq lane. As for the original processing: Raw barcoded reads were processed with MIGEC, discarding single-read molecular identifier groups before consensus assembly and CDR3 extraction. Clonotype tables were post-analysed with VDJtools, normalizing diversity by down-sampling all datasets to the smallest sample size. In repertoire overlap clustering, CDR3 amino acid sequences, but not nucleotide sequences, were matched to correct batch-related cross-sample contamination. Using fastp trimming at Q25 and MiXCR clonotype assembly, TCRdb reanalyzed the public sequencing data and kept in-frame beta chains. One record per CDR3 amino acid sequence lists the most common genes and DNA. The V and J calls, along with clone size, are taken from TCRdb and not from the paper's own processing. In this sample the table shows 750,000 to 950,000 distinct CDR3 sequences, roughly half of which occur a single time. The ten largest clones represent roughly 4.4% of the sample.

The chain is assembled from TRBV5-1 and TRBJ2-5; matching of 6 bases hints at TRBD2 as the D gene. Judging by the DNA end, TRBJ2-7 fits better; the J call may be wrong. The sequenced sample consisted of blood. The TCR was taken from a girl aged 5 to 17 with multiple sclerosis. The nucleotides read TGCGCCAGCAGCCCCAGACAGTCTGGAGGGCTTAGCGAGCAGTACTTC. Its protein product is CASSPRQSGGLSEQYF.